These T cell receptor beta chains were read from a single sample in a study of blood T cell repertoires in COVID-19. TCRdb's copy holds only in-frame clones and misses some; the assay was immunoSEQ multiplex PCR. The table includes some 69,000 clones, 90% detected once. Sequenced input: peripheral blood. The receptors originated from a man in his sixties with acute or convalescent COVID-19. The CDR3 runs from the conserved cysteine through the conserved F or W. Each record gives: CDR3 length, D gene, clone size, J gene, V gene, CDR3 DNA, CDR3 protein. A D gene is named only where the DNA matches it firmly. Clone size is stated in some rows and not others, as once, few, many or a class when expanded.

len: 16
d_gene: TRBD2
abundance: -
j_gene: TRBJ2-1
v_gene: TRBV3-1/TRBV3-2
CDR3nt: TGTGCCAGCAGCCGGGAGACTAGCGGGGGGTTCGATGAGCAGTTCTTC
CDR3aa: CASSRETSGGFDEQFF

len: 15
d_gene: -
abundance: -
j_gene: TRBJ1-1
v_gene: TRBV6-2/TRBV6-3
CDR3nt: TGTGCCAGCAGTTACGGCGGGCCCCAAAACACTGAAGCTTTCTTT
CDR3aa: CASSYGGPQNTEAFF

len: 13
d_gene: TRBD1
abundance: few
j_gene: TRBJ1-6
v_gene: TRBV11-3
CDR3nt: TGTGCCAGCAGCCGGACAGGGAATTCACCCCTCCACTTT
CDR3aa: CASSRTGNSPLHF

len: 13
d_gene: -
abundance: -
j_gene: TRBJ1-1
v_gene: TRBV30
CDR3nt: TGTGCCTGGAGTGTAACAGTGAACACTGAAGCTTTCTTT
CDR3aa: CAWSVTVNTEAFF

len: 15
d_gene: -
abundance: -
j_gene: TRBJ2-3
v_gene: TRBV9
CDR3nt: TGTGCCAGTAGCGTAGGAGGGTGGGCCACAGATACGCAGTATTTT
CDR3aa: CASSVGGWATDTQYF

len: 14
d_gene: -
abundance: -
j_gene: TRBJ1-2
v_gene: TRBV13
CDR3nt: TGTGCCAGCAGCCGGGGGACCTCGTATGATGGCTACACCTTC
CDR3aa: CASSRGTSYDGYTF

len: 14
d_gene: TRBD1
abundance: -
j_gene: TRBJ1-1
v_gene: TRBV15
CDR3nt: TGTGCCACCAGCAGGGACAGGTTGAACACTGAAGCTTTCTTT
CDR3aa: CATSRDRLNTEAFF

len: 19
d_gene: TRBD2
abundance: once
j_gene: TRBJ2-7
v_gene: TRBV6-1
CDR3nt: TGTGCCAGCAGTGAAGCGCTTTGGGGGCCTAGCGGGGCGCGCTACGAGCAGTACTTC
CDR3aa: CASSEALWGPSGARYEQYF

len: 12
d_gene: -
abundance: -
j_gene: TRBJ2-7
v_gene: TRBV27
CDR3nt: TGTGCCAGCAGTTCTACAGGGCTGGAGCAGTACTTC
CDR3aa: CASSSTGLEQYF

len: 15
d_gene: TRBD1
abundance: -
j_gene: TRBJ1-3
v_gene: TRBV6-5
CDR3nt: TGTGCCAGCAGTCAGTACCCAGGGGGTGGAAACACCATATATTTT
CDR3aa: CASSQYPGGGNTIYF

len: 13
d_gene: -
abundance: -
j_gene: TRBJ1-1
v_gene: TRBV7-2
CDR3nt: TGTGCCAGCAGCTTACTCGTAAACACTGAAGCTTTCTTT
CDR3aa: CASSLLVNTEAFF

len: 15
d_gene: TRBD1
abundance: -
j_gene: TRBJ2-7
v_gene: TRBV4-1
CDR3nt: TGCGCCAGCAGCCAAAGGACAGGGATCTCCTACGAGCAGTACTTC
CDR3aa: CASSQRTGISYEQYF

len: 13
d_gene: -
abundance: -
j_gene: TRBJ1-1
v_gene: TRBV24-1
CDR3nt: TGTGCCACCAGTGCGCGGGGGGGCACTGAAGCTTTCTTT
CDR3aa: CATSARGGTEAFF

len: 11
d_gene: -
abundance: -
j_gene: TRBJ1-2
v_gene: TRBV12-3/TRBV12-4
CDR3nt: TGTGCCAGCAGTTTCCGCGAGGACTACACCTTC
CDR3aa: CASSFREDYTF

len: 15
d_gene: TRBD1
abundance: -
j_gene: TRBJ1-1
v_gene: TRBV5-1
CDR3nt: TGCGCCAGCAGCTTGTCAGGGACAGGGAACACTGAAGCTTTCTTT
CDR3aa: CASSLSGTGNTEAFF

len: 13
d_gene: -
abundance: -
j_gene: TRBJ2-3
v_gene: TRBV12-3/TRBV12-4
CDR3nt: TGTGCCAGCAGTTTCGGGGGAGCCAATACGCAGTATTTT
CDR3aa: CASSFGGANTQYF

len: 16
d_gene: TRBD1
abundance: -
j_gene: TRBJ2-3
v_gene: TRBV11-2
CDR3nt: TGTGCCAGCAGCCCTCTTCGGACAGGGGGCACAGATACGCAGTATTTT
CDR3aa: CASSPLRTGGTDTQYF